This section outlines one TCR beta chain sequence together with its context. This sample stems from a study of OX40 agonist ivuxolimab in advanced cancers. V lost 4 bases and J 5 bases, leaving 19 bases between the germline ends. CDR1 and CDR2 from the germline V gene are SGHRS and YFSETQ. This CDR3 spans 16 amino acids. Here immunoSEQ multiplex PCR was the method, and the copy in TCRdb shows in-frame clones only, minus some. The sample has tens of thousands of clones, around 83% seen once. The source material was CD4+ or CD8+ T cells sorted from blood, sampled in a trial of the OX40 agonist ivuxolimab. The TCR originated in an adult with an advanced solid tumor such as melanoma, head and neck, liver or kidney cancer. The rearrangement uses TRBV5-1 and TRBJ2-4; the D gene is possibly TRBD2 (6 bases). CDR3 sequence reads: CASSPGYGGNENIQYF. CDR3 sequence (DNA): TGCGCCAGCAGCCCAGGTTATGGAGGGAATGAAAACATTCAGTACTTC.